Following are 19 T cell receptor beta chains from one sample sequenced in a study of beta chain features in type 1 diabetes. Study outcomes and limitations: In all four CD4+ subsets, TCRB CDR3 length was significantly, moderately reduced in type 1 diabetes.

The investigators reverse transcribed all of the isolated RNA, so they sequenced expressed TCRB transcripts. Data came from immunoSEQ multiplex PCR; TCRdb stores just in-frame clones and leaves some out. The sample holds 250,000 to 300,000 clones, 13% to 15% seen once. Their target antigens are unknown. The sequenced sample was naive CD4+ T cells from blood. All receptors come from a man between 25 and 39 years old with type 1 diabetes.

This clone showed up just once. The chain uses TRBV27 and TRBJ1-2; D gene uncertain. V was pared by 5 bases and J by 8 bases, with 15 bases between. Germline values: CDR1 MNHEY, CDR2 SMNVEV (reference sequence). The CDR3 consists of 13 residues. The CDR3 protein is CASSDASWEGYTF. CDR3 sequence (DNA): TGTGCCAGCAGTGATGCGTCGTGGGAGGGCTACACCTTC.

Only a few counts were recorded for this clone. This rearrangement joins TRBV4-2 to TRBJ1-1, with D unclear. The V gene lost 3 bases and the J gene lost 0 bases, with 8 bases spanning the gap. This CDR3 region has 14 residues. Germline V gives CDR1 LGHNA, CDR2 YNFKEQ. The CDR3 protein is CASSQVRMNTEAFF. The CDR3 DNA is TGTGCCAGCAGCCAGGTCAGAATGAACACTGAAGCTTTCTTT.

This clone was recorded a few times. The V and J genes are TRBV30 and TRBJ1-4, with D uncertain. The CDR3 length is 13 residues. Germline-derived CDR1 and CDR2 are GTSNPN and SVGIG (reference sequence). Trimming pared 4 bases from V and 8 bases from J, leaving 14 bases between. The CDR3 nucleotides are TGTGCCTGGAATTCGGCAGGCCCCGAAAAACTGTTTTTT. It specifies CAWNSAGPEKLFF.

This clone was seen a handful of times. V and J are TRBV15 and TRBJ2-1; 8 bases agree with TRBD2. CDR1 is LNHNV and CDR2 is YYDKDF in the germline V gene (reference sequence). This CDR3 has 13 residues. V shed 8 bases and J 7 bases; nucleotides not matched to a gene: 7. CDR3 nucleotides: TGTGCCACCTCGACAGCGGGAGTGAATGAGCAGTTCTTC. This codes for CATSTAGVNEQFF.

The chain couples TRBV9 to TRBJ2-6; perhaps TRBD2 as D (6 bases). V was clipped by 1 base and J by 6 bases, with 11 bases between them. The CDR3 runs 15 residues. Germline V gene data show CDR1 as SGDLS and CDR2 as YYNGEE. The CDR3 region is CASSVPGSVANVLTF. The CDR3 DNA sequence: TGTGCCAGCAGCGTACCCGGGAGTGTGGCCAACGTCCTGACTTTC.

This clone occurred a few times. The chain couples TRBV27 to TRBJ2-1, with a possible D match to TRBD2 (5 bases). The V gene lost 7 bases and the J gene lost 12 bases, with 16 bases spanning the gap. The CDR3 is 12 amino acids. Per germline, CDR1 MNHEY and CDR2 SMNVEV (reference sequence). The CDR3 DNA follows: TGTGCCAGCACCTCGTCTCTAGCAGGGCAGTTCTTC. Its protein is CASTSSLAGQFF.

The rearrangement links TRBV14 to TRBJ2-1, with a possible D match to TRBD2 (6 bases). V lost 3 bases to trimming and J lost 0 bases, with 9 bases between them. Germline V gene lookup returns CDR1 SGHDN and CDR2 FVKESK. The CDR3 runs to 15 residues. The CDR3 sequence is CASSHGGLSYNEQFF. Written as DNA, the CDR3 is TGTGCCAGCAGCCACGGGGGACTCTCCTACAATGAGCAGTTCTTC.

The V call is TRBV20-1, the J call TRBJ2-7; D is ambiguous. Deletions cut 0 bases from V and 3 bases from J, with 3 bases between. There are 11 residues in the CDR3. Germline loops: CDR1 DFQATT, CDR2 SNEGSKA (reference sequence). The CDR3 DNA follows: TGCAGTGCTAGAGAACTCTACGAGCAGTACTTC. Translating gives CSARELYEQYF.

This chain links TRBV27 with TRBJ1-1; TRBD1 matches at 8 bases. V shed 4 bases and J 1 base; nucleotides not matched to a gene: 8. Germline V gene lookup returns CDR1 MNHEY and CDR2 SMNVEV (reference sequence). The CDR3 loop spans 16 amino acids. The CDR3 spells CASSSPPGTGNTEAFF. The CDR3 DNA sequence: TGTGCCAGCAGTTCCCCTCCCGGGACAGGGAACACTGAAGCTTTCTTT.

This clone was counted only a few times. This chain joins TRBV29-1 and TRBJ1-1; TRBD1 is a possible D gene (5 bases). Trimming left V 4 bases short and J 0 bases short, with 9 bases between. The CDR3 is 13 residues long. The germline V gene encodes CDR1 SQVTM and CDR2 ANQGSEA. The CDR3 nucleotides are TGCAGCGTTGCAGGGTTCTTGAACACTGAAGCTTTCTTT. Protein sequence: CSVAGFLNTEAFF.

This clone occurred a few times. The rearrangement links TRBV28 to TRBJ2-4; 9 nucleotides agree with TRBD1. V gave up 4 bases and J gave up 9 bases; unmatched junction bases: 13. The CDR3 totals 16 residues. The germline CDR1 and CDR2 sequences are MDHEN and SYDVKM. The CDR3 DNA sequence: TGTGCCAGCAGTTGGACTTGGACAGGGGATGCGGTCATTCAGTACTTC. It translates to CASSWTWTGDAVIQYF.

This clone was seen a handful of times. CDR3 sequence reads: CASSSEGLFNTGELFF. The DNA for the CDR3 is TGTGCCAGCAGTTCGGAAGGACTCTTCAACACCGGGGAGCTGTTTTTT. The chain employs TRBV14 and TRBJ2-2; a weak D match, TRBD2 (5 bases). CDR3 length equals 16 residues. Germline-derived CDR1 and CDR2 are SGHDN and FVKESK. Trimming removed 6 bases from V and 2 bases from J, with 16 bases in between.

This clone was seen a few times. The rearrangement uses TRBV5-1 and TRBJ2-3; possible D gene TRBD2, 5 bases. This CDR3 comprises 13 residues. CDR1 and CDR2 (germline): SGHRS, YFSETQ. With 1 base removed from V and 8 bases from J, the gap between germline ends came to 11 bases. The CDR3 is CASSLSVEGTQYF. The CDR3 nucleotides are TGCGCCAGCAGCTTGTCAGTTGAGGGTACGCAGTATTTT.

V gene TRBV19 combines with J gene TRBJ1-1, with 8 bases that match TRBD1. J was trimmed by 13 bases and V by 8 bases; bases with no gene match: 9. CDR1 and CDR2 (germline): LNHDA, SQIVND (reference sequence). The CDR3 loop spans 11 amino acids. The CDR3 region has the DNA TGTGCCAGTTCCGACAGGGGATCGGTTTTCTTT. It translates to CASSDRGSVFF.

This clone turned up a few times. This CDR3 reads CASSLAAGSMFYEQYF. The CDR3 DNA reads TGTGCCAGCAGCTTAGCTGCGGGGTCAATGTTTTACGAGCAGTACTTC. V is TRBV7-9 and J is TRBJ2-7, with D possibly TRBD2 on 6 matching bases. The V end lost 0 bases, the J end lost 4 bases, and 16 bases lay between the germline ends. CDR3 length equals 16 residues. The V gene's germline CDR1 is SEHNR and CDR2 FQNEAQ (reference sequence).

The chain has TRBV27 and TRBJ1-2; 10 positions agree with TRBD1. The CDR3 covers 15 residues. With V trimmed by 1 base and J by 8 bases, 7 bases remained unmatched. In germline, CDR1 is MNHEY, CDR2 SMNVEV (reference sequence). CDR3 loop: CASSLWVTGGGGYTF. The CDR3, as DNA: TGTGCCAGCAGTTTATGGGTGACAGGGGGCGGCGGCTACACCTTC.

The chain recombines TRBV5-1 with TRBJ2-5, with 8 bases lining up with TRBD2. The J segment lost 4 bases and the V segment lost 0 bases, leaving 8 bases of the junction unmatched. Germline-derived CDR1 and CDR2 are SGHRS and YFSETQ. This CDR3 spans 16 amino acids. As DNA, the CDR3 is TGCGCCAGCAGCTTGGGTGAAAGCGGGAGATCAGAGACCCAGTACTTC. It specifies CASSLGESGRSETQYF.

This clone was picked up a small number of times. The chain is built from TRBV18 and TRBJ1-1, with D hard to call. Germline CDR1 KGHSH, CDR2 LQKENI. The CDR3 has 12 amino acids. The V and J ends lost 2 bases and 8 bases respectively, with 9 bases between them. DNA for the CDR3: TGTGCCAGCTCACCAGAACCCCTAGAAGCTTTCTTT. Encoded protein: CASSPEPLEAFF.

The chain joins TRBV18 to TRBJ2-5; possible D gene TRBD2, 6 bases. Trimming pared 0 bases from V and 4 bases from J, leaving 15 bases between. Germline CDR1 is KGHSH and CDR2 is LQKENI. This CDR3 comprises 16 residues. CDR3 sequence (DNA): TGTGCCAGCTCACCACCTCGAGGAGGGTCCTCAGAGACCCAGTACTTC. It translates to CASSPPRGGSSETQYF.